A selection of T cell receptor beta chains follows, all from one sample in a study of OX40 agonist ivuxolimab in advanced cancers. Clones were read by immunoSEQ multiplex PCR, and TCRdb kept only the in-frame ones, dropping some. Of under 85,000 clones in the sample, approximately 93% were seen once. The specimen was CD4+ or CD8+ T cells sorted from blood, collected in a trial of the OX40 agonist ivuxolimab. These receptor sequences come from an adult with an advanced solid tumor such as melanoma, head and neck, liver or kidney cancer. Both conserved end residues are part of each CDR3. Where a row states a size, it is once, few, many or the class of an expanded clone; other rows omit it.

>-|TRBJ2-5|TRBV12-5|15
CASGFRGAYQETQYF
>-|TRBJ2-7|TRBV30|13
CAWSGFNSYEQYF
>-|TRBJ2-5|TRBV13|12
CASSPPVADQYF
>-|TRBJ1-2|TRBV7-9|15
CASSFGQGAPYGYTF
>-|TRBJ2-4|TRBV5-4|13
CASSFRGQDIQYF
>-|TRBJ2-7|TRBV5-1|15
CASSPQREGGNEQYF
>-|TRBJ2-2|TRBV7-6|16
CASSLESPAWAGELFF
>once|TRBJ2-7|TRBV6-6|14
CASSYGQFYYEQYF
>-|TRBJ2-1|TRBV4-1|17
CASSQEGVGLVANEQFF
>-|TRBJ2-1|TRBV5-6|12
CASSWTRNEQFF